This record covers a single TCR beta chain. These data are taken from a study of blood T cells in healthy people across ages. Primed by a sample-barcoded 5' primer and a J-beta primer mix, a second PCR proceeded for 7 to 11 cycles. From each sample, at least 2.5 million paired-end reads containing CDR3 were obtained. MiXCR, applied by TCRdb to the 5' RACE reads, yields one record per CDR3 protein. Of some 1.4 million distinct CDR3 sequences listed, about 43% are singletons. Trimming stripped 0 bases from V and 6 bases from J, with 14 bases between. Germline V gene lookup returns CDR1 SQVTM and CDR2 ANQGSEA. The CDR3 has 15 amino acids.

The rearrangement uses TRBV29-1 and TRBJ2-2; D unclear. The sequenced sample consisted of blood. The clonotype was recovered from a woman aged 18-30 years in good health. CDR3 loop: CSVEDPASRAGELFF. CDR3 bases: TGCAGCGTTGAAGATCCGGCTAGTCGGGCCGGGGAGCTGTTTTTT.